The source of this T cell receptor beta chain is a study of cytomegalovirus exposure and HLA in healthy donors. Turning to the study itself: Roughly 80 million unique TCRs from HLA-typed donors were held in an early data release.

With regard to this clone: What it recognizes is unknown.

Germline CDR1 reads LNHDA; CDR2 reads SQIVND (reference sequence). V lost 9 bases and J lost 5; bases outside the gene matches: 6. CDR3 length equals 14 residues. Overall study results and limits: Most TCR sequences showed up rarely, but some public TCRs showed up in many donors.

The PCR contained 60 Vbeta and 13 Jbeta primers. Measured with immunoSEQ multiplex PCR; TCRdb has only the in-frame clones, and not every one. The sample holds 150,000 to 200,000 clones, 60% to 80% seen once. Sequencing was done on a sample of PBMCs. This clonotype was obtained from a man aged 45 to 65 in good health and CMV-seropositive. The chain couples TRBV19 to TRBJ2-3; 12 positions match TRBD2. The DNA for the CDR3 is TGTGCCAGCCGACTAGCGGGGGTGGGAGATACGCAGTATTTT. Translated, it gives CASRLAGVGDTQYF.